Following are 3 T cell receptor beta chains from one sample sequenced in a study of cytomegalovirus exposure and HLA in healthy donors. 60 Vbeta and 13 Jbeta primers were used in PCR. TCRdb's table, derived via immunoSEQ multiplex PCR, lists solely in-frame clones and lacks some. The profile shows 130,000 or so clones, over 70% of them singletons. The sample comprised PBMCs. Receptor source: a man younger than 45 in good health and CMV-seronegative.

This clone occurred once. The rearrangement uses TRBV27 and TRBJ1-5; tentatively, D is TRBD1 (6 bases). The CDR3 length is 17 residues. V dropped 5 bases and J dropped 0 bases, with 17 bases sitting between them. Germline V gene data show CDR1 as MNHEY and CDR2 as SMNVEV (reference sequence). CDR3: CASSTSGAVPSNQPQHF. Here the CDR3 DNA reads TGTGCCAGCAGTACATCAGGGGCCGTTCCTAGCAATCAGCCCCAGCATTTT.

This clone was counted only a few times. The chain joins TRBV4-3 to TRBJ2-2; 9 bases match TRBD1. The CDR3 spans 17 residues. Germline-derived CDR1 and CDR2 are LGHNA and YSLEER. V lost 1 base, J lost 6 bases, and 9 bases stayed unmatched. The chain's CDR3 is CASSQGLPDRGSGELFF. The CDR3 nucleotides are TGCGCCAGCAGCCAAGGTTTGCCGGACAGGGGTTCCGGGGAGCTGTTTTTT.

This clone was seen a handful of times. The CDR3 region is CASSVVGARGTQYF. Here the CDR3 DNA reads TGTGCCAGCAGCGTAGTGGGGGCCCGGGGAACCCAGTACTTC. The chain is built from TRBV9 and TRBJ2-5; D is perhaps TRBD1 (6 bases). Trimming pared 0 bases from V and 8 bases from J, leaving 14 bases between. Germline values: CDR1 SGDLS, CDR2 YYNGEE. CDR3 length: 14 amino acids.